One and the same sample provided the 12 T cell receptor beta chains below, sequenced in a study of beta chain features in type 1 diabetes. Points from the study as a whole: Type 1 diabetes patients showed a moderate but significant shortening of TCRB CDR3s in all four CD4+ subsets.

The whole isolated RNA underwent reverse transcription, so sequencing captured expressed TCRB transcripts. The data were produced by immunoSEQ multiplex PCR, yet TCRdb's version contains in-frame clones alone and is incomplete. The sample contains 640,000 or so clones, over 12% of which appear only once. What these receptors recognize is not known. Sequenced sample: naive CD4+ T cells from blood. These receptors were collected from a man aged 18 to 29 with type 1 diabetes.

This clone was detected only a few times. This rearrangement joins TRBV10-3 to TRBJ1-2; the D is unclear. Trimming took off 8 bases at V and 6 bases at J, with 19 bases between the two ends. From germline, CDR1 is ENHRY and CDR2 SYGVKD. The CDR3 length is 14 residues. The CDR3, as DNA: TGTGCCATCCGACCGGGGAGGAGGAGGGATGGCTACACCTTC. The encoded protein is CAIRPGRRRDGYTF.

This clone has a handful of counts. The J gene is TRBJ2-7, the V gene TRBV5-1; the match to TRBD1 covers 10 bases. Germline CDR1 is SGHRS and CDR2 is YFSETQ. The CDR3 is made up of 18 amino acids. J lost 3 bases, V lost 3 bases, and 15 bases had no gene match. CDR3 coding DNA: TGCGCCAGCAGCTCGCCGGGACAGGGGAATACTAAGCTCTACGAGCAGTACTTC. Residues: CASSSPGQGNTKLYEQYF.

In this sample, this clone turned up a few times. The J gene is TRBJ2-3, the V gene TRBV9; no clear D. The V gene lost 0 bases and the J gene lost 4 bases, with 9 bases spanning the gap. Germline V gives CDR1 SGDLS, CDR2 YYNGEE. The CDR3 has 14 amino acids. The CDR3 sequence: CASSVGNPSDTQYF. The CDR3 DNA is TGTGCCAGCAGCGTAGGAAATCCGTCAGATACGCAGTATTTT.

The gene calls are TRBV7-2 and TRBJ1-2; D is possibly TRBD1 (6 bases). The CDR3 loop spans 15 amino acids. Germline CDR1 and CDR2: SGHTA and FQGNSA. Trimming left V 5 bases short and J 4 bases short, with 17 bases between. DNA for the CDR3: TGTGCCAGCAGCGGGCCCGGCAGGGGTATCTATGGCTACACCTTC. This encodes CASSGPGRGIYGYTF.

The CDR3 DNA is TGCGCCAGCAGCCTCATATCAACAAAGGACAGAGCAAACATTCAGTACTTC. Encoded protein: CASSLISTKDRANIQYF. The V and J genes are TRBV5-1 and TRBJ2-4; D is perhaps TRBD1 (6 bases). Between the trimmed V and J ends, which lost 4 bases and 6 bases, there was a span of 23 bases. The CDR3 consists of 17 residues. CDR1 and CDR2 from the germline V gene are SGHRS and YFSETQ.

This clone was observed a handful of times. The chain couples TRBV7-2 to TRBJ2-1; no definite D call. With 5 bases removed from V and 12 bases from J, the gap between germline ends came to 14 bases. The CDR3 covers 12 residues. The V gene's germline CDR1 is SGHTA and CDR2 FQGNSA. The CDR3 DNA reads TGTGCCAGCAGCCAACGTCCCCGGACGCAGTTCTTC. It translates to CASSQRPRTQFF.

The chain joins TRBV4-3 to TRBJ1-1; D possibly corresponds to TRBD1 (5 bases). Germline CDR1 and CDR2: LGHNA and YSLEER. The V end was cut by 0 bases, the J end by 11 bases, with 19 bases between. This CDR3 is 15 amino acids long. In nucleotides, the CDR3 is TGCGCCAGCAGCCAAGATCAGAGGATCCACCCAGGGGCTTTCTTT. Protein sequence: CASSQDQRIHPGAFF.

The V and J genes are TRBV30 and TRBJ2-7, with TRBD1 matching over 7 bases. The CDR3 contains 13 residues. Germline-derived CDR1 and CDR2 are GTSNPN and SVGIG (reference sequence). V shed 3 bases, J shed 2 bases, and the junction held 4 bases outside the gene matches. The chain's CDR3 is CAWSLDRPYEQYF. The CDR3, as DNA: TGTGCCTGGAGCCTGGACAGGCCCTACGAGCAGTACTTC.

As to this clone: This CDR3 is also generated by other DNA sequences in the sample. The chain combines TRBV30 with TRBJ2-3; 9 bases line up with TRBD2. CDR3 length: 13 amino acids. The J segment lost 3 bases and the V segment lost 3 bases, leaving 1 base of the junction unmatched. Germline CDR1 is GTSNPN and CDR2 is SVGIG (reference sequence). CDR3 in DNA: TGTGCCTGGAGGACTAGCGGTACAGATACGCAGTATTTT. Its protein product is CAWRTSGTDTQYF. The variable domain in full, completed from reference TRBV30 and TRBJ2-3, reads SQTIHQWPATLVQPVGSPLSLECTVEGTSNPNLYWYRQAAGRGLQLLFYSVGIGQISSEVPQNLSASRPQDRQFILSSKKLLLSDSGFYLCAWRTSGTDTQYFGPGTRLTVL.

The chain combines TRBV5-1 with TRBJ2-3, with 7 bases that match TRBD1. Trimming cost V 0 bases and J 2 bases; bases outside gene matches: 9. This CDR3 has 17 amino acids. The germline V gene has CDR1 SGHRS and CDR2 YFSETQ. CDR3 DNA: TGCGCCAGCAGCTTGGACCCGACAGGGACCCTCACAGATACGCAGTATTTT. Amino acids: CASSLDPTGTLTDTQYF.

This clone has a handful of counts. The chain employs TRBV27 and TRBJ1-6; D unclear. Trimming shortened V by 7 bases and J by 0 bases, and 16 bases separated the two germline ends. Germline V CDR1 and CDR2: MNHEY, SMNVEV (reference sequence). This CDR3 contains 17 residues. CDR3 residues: CASTPHPSSSYNSPLHF. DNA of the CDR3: TGTGCCAGCACCCCTCATCCCTCCAGCTCCTATAATTCACCCCTCCACTTT.

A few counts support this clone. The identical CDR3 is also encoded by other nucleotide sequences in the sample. The DNA for the CDR3 is TGTGCCAGCAGCTTAGTGGGGTACGAGCAGTACTTC. This gives the protein CASSLVGYEQYF. The chain joins TRBV7-2 to TRBJ2-7; D ambiguous. Germline V gives CDR1 SGHTA, CDR2 FQGNSA. Between the trimmed V and J ends, which lost 1 base and 4 bases, there was a span of 5 bases. The CDR3 loop spans 12 amino acids.